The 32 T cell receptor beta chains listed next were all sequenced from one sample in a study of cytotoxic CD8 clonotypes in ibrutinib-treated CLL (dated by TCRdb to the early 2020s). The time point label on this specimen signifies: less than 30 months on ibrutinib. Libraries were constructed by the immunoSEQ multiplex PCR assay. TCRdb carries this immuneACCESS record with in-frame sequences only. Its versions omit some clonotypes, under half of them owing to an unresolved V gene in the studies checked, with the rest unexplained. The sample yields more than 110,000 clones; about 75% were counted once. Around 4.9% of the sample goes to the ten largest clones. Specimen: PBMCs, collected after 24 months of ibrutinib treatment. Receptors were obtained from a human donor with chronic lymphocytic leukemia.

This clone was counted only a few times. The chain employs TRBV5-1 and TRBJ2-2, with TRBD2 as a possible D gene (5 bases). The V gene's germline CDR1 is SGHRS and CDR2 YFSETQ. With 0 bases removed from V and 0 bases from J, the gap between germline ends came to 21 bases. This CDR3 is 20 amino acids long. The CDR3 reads CASSLVSASLFFANTGELFF. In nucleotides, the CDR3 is TGCGCCAGCAGCTTGGTATCGGCTAGCCTGTTTTTCGCGAACACCGGGGAGCTGTTTTTT.

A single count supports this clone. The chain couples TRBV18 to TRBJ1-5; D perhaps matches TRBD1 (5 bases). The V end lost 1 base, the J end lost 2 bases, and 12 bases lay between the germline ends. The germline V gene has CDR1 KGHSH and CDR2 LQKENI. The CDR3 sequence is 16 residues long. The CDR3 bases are TGTGCCAGCTCACCACGGGGACCCGGGGGCAATCAGCCCCAGCATTTT. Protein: CASSPRGPGGNQPQHF.

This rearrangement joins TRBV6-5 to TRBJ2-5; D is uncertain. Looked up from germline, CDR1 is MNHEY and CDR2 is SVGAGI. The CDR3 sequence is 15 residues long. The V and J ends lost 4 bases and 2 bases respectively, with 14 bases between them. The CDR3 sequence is CASSFGEQFQETQYF. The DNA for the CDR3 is TGTGCCAGCAGTTTTGGAGAACAATTTCAAGAGACCCAGTACTTC.

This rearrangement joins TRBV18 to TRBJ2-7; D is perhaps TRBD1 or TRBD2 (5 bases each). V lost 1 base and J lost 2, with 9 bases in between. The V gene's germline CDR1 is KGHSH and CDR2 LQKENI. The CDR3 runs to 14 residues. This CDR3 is CASSPQGPPYEQYF. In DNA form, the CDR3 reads TGTGCCAGCTCACCACAGGGACCACCCTACGAGCAGTACTTC.

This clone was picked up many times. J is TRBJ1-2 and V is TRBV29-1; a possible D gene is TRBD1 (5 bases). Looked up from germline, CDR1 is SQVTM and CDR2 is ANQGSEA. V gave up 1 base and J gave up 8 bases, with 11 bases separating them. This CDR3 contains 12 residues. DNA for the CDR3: TGCAGCGTTGAAGGGGGTGGGACCGGCTACACCTTC. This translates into CSVEGGGTGYTF.

Here the CDR3 DNA reads TGTGCCAGTAGTATAGGGGCTAGCGGGACTCTCTACAATGAGCAGTTCTTC. This sequence encodes CASSIGASGTLYNEQFF. The chain combines TRBV19 with TRBJ2-1; TRBD2 matches 9 bases. The germline gives CDR1 LNHDA, CDR2 SQIVND (reference sequence). This CDR3 contains 17 residues. J gave up 3 bases and V 1 base, and 7 bases lay outside the gene matches.

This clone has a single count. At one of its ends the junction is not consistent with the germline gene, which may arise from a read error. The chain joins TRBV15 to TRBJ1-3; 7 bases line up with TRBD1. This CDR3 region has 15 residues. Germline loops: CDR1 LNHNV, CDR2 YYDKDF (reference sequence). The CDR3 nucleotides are TGTGCCACCAGCAGAGATCGACAGGGAGGAAGCACCATATATTTT. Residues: CATSRDRQGGSTIYF. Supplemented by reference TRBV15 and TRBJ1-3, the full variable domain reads DAMVIQNPRYQVTQFGKPVTLSCSQTLNHNVMYWYQQKSSQAPKLLFHYYDKDFNNEADTPDNFQSRRPNTSFCFLDIRSPGLGDTAMYLCATSRDRQGGSTIYFGEGSWLTVV.

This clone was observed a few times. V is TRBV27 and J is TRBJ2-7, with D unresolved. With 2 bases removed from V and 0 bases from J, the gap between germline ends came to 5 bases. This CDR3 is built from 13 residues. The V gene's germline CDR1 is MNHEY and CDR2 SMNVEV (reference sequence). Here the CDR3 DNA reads TGTGCCAGCAGTTTAGGTCCCTCCTACGAGCAGTACTTC. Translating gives CASSLGPSYEQYF.

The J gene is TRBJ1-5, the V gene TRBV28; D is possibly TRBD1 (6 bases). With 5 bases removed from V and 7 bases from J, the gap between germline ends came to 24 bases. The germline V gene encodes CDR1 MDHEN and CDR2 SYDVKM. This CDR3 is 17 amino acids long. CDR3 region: CASSPRGWRGYGQPQHF. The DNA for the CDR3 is TGTGCCAGCAGTCCCCGTGGGTGGAGGGGGTACGGGCAGCCCCAGCATTTT.

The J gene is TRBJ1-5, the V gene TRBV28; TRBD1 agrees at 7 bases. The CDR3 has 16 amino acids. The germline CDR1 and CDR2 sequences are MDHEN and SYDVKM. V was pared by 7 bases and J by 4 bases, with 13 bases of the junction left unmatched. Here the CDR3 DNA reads TGTGCCAGCACAACATCCGGGACAGCACTAAATCAGCCCCAGCATTTT. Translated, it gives CASTTSGTALNQPQHF. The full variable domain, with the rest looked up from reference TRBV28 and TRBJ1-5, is DVKVTQSSRYLVKRTGEKVFLECVQDMDHENMFWYRQDPGLGLRLIYFSYDVKMKEKGDIPEGYSVSREKKERFSLILESASTNQTSMYLCASTTSGTALNQPQHFGDGTRLSIL.

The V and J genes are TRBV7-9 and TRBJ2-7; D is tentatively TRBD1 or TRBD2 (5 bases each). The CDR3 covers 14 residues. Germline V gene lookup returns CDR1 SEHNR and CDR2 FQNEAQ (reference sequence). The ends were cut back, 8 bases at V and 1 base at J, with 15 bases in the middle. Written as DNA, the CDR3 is TGTGCCAGCCGCAGGGTCGAGGGTTCCTACGAGCAGTACTTC. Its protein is CASRRVEGSYEQYF.

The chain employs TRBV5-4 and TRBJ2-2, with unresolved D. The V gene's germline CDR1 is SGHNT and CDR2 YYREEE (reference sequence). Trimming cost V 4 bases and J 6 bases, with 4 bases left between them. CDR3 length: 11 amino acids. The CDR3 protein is CASSSPGELFF. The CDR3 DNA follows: TGTGCCAGCAGCAGTCCCGGGGAGCTGTTTTTT.

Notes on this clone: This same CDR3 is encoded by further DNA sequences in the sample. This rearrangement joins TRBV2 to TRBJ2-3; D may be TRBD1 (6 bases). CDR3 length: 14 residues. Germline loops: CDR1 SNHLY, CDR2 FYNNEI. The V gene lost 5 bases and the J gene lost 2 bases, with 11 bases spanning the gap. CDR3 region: CASSLDSSTDTQYF. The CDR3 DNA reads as TGTGCCAGCAGTTTGGACAGCTCCACAGATACGCAGTATTTT. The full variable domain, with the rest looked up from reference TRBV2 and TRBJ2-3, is EPEVTQTPSHQVTQMGQEVILRCVPISNHLYFYWYRQILGQKVEFLVSFYNNEISEKSEIFDDQFSVERPDGSNFTLKIRSTKLEDSAMYFCASSLDSSTDTQYFGPGTRLTVL.

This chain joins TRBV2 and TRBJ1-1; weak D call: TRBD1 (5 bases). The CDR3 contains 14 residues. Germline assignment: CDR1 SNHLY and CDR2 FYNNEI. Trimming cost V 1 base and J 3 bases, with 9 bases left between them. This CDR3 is CASSEDGGYTEAFF. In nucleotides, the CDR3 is TGTGCCAGCAGTGAAGACGGGGGGTACACTGAAGCTTTCTTT.

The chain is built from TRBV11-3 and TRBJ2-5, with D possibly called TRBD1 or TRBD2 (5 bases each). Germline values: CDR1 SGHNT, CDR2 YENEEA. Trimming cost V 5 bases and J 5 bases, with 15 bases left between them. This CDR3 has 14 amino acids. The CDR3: CASSPRPEGETQYF. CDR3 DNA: TGTGCCAGCAGCCCCCGACCCGAGGGGGAGACCCAGTACTTC.

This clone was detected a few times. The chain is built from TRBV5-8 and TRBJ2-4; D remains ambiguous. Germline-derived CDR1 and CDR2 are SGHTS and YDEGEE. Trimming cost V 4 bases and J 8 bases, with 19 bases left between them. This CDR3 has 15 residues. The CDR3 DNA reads TGTGCCAGCAGCCCTGGACCCCATGATGTATACATTCAGTACTTC. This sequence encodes CASSPGPHDVYIQYF.

CDR3: CASSYQGGHGETQYF. The CDR3 DNA sequence: TGTGCCAGCAGCTACCAGGGGGGACACGGGGAGACCCAGTACTTC. The V gene is TRBV11-2, the J gene TRBJ2-5, with D tentatively TRBD1 (7 bases). Between the trimmed V and J ends, which lost 4 bases and 5 bases, there was a span of 17 bases. The germline V gene has CDR1 SGHAT and CDR2 FQNNGV. The CDR3 has 15 residues.

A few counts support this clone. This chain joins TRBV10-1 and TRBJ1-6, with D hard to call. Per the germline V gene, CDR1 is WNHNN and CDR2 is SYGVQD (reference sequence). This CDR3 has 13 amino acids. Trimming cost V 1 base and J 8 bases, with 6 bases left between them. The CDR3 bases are TGCGCCAGCAGTGAGTGGTCGCATTCACCCCTCCACTTT. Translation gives CASSEWSHSPLHF.

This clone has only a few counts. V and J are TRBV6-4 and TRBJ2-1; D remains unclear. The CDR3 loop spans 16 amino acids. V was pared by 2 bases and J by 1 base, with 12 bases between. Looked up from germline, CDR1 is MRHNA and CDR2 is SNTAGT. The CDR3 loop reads CASSDVGALSYNEQFF. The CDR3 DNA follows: TGTGCCAGCAGTGACGTGGGTGCCCTTTCCTACAATGAGCAGTTCTTC.

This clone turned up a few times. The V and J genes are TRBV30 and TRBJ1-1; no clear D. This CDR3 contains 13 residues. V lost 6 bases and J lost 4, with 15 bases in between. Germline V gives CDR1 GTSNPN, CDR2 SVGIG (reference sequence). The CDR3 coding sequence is TGTGCCTGCTGGCGGCGGCCGGGCACTGAAGCTTTCTTT. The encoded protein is CACWRRPGTEAFF. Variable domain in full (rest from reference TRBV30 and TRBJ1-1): SQTIHQWPATLVQPVGSPLSLECTVEGTSNPNLYWYRQAAGRGLQLLFYSVGIGQISSEVPQNLSASRPQDRQFILSSKKLLLSDSGFYLCACWRRPGTEAFFGQGTRLTVV.

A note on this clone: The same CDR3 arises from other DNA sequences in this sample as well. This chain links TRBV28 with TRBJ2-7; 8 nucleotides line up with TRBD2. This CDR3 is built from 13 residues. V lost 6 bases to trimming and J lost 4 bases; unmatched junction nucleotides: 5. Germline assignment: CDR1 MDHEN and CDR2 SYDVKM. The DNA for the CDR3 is TGTGCCAGCAGCCCCGGGGGGGATTACGAGCAGTACTTC. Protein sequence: CASSPGGDYEQYF.

The CDR3 is CASSSGEFSGGETQYF. CDR3 nucleotides: TGTGCCAGCAGTTCTGGGGAGTTTAGTGGTGGAGAGACCCAGTACTTC. The J gene is TRBJ2-5, the V gene TRBV28; weak D call: TRBD2 (5 bases). The CDR3 is made up of 16 amino acids. CDR1 is MDHEN and CDR2 is SYDVKM in the germline V gene. Trimming cost V 4 bases and J 4 bases, with 19 bases left between them.

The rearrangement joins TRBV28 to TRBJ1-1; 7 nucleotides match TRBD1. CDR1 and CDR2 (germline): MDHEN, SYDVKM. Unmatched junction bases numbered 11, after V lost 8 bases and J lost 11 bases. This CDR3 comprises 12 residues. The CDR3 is CASDSETGRAFF. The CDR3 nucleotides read TGTGCCAGCGACTCGGAGACAGGGCGGGCTTTCTTT.

CDR3 in amino acids: CASSEALRAPDEQYF. In DNA, the CDR3 is TGTGCCAGCAGTGAAGCGCTTCGGGCACCCGACGAGCAGTACTTC. This chain connects TRBV2 to TRBJ2-7; no clear D. V gave up 0 bases and J gave up 5 bases, with 14 bases separating them. The CDR3 extends over 15 amino acids. Per the germline V gene, CDR1 is SNHLY and CDR2 is FYNNEI.

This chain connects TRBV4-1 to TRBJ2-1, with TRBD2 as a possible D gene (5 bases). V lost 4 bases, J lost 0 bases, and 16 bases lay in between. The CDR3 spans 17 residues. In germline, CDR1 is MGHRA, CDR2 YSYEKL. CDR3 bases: TGCGCCAGCAGCCTGTCCTGGGCGGGTAGCTCCTACAATGAGCAGTTCTTC. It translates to CASSLSWAGSSYNEQFF.

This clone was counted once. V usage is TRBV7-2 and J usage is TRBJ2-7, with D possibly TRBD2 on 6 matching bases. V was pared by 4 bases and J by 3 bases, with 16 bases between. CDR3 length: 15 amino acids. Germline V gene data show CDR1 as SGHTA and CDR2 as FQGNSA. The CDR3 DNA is TGTGCCAGCAGCTCACCGACTAGTGGGGTCTACGAGCAGTACTTC. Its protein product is CASSSPTSGVYEQYF.

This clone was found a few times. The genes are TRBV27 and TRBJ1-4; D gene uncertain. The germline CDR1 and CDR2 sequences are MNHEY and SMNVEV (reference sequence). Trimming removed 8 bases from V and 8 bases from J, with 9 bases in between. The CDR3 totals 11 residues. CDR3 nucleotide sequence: TGTGCCAGCCGAGGTGGGGAAAAACTGTTTTTT. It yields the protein CASRGGEKLFF.

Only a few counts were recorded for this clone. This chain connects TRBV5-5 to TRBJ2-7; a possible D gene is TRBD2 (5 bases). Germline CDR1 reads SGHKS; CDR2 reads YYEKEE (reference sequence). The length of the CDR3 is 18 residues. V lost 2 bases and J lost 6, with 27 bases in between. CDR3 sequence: CASSFHLRTMRAPAEQYF. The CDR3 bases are TGTGCCAGCAGCTTCCACCTGAGGACGATGCGGGCCCCAGCCGAGCAGTACTTC.

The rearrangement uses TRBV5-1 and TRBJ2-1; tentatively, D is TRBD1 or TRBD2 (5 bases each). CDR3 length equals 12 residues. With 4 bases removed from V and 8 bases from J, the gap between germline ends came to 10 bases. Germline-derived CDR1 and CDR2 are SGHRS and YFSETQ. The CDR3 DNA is TGCGCCAGCAGCCAGGGAGAGCATGAGCAGTTCTTC. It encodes CASSQGEHEQFF.

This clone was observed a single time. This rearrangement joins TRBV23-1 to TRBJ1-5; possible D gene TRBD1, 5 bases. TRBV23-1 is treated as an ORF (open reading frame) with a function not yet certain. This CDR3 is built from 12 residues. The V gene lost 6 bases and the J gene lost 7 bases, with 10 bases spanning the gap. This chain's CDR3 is CASSRVRQPQHF. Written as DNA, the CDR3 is TGCGCCAGCAGCAGGGTACGGCAGCCCCAGCATTTT.

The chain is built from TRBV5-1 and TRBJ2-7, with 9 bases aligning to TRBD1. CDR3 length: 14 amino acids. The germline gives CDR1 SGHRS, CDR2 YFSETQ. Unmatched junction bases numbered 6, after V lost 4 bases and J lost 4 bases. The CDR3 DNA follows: TGCGCCAGCAGCGGCCAGGGACAGGGTTACGAGCAGTACTTC. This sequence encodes CASSGQGQGYEQYF.

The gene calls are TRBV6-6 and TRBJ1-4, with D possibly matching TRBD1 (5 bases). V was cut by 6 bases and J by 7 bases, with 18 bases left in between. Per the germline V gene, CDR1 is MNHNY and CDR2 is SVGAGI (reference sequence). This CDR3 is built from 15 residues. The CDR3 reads CASSPGGRALEKLFF. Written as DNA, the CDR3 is TGTGCCAGCAGCCCCGGGGGGAGGGCTCTTGAAAAACTGTTTTTT.